This is a list of T cell receptor beta chains from one sample in a study of technical replicates of blood from a few donors. The data were produced by immunoSEQ multiplex PCR, yet TCRdb's version contains in-frame clones alone and is incomplete. The sample lists 90,000 to 100,000 clones, just under 95% seen once, with roughly 0.31% in the top ten. Sequencing input: T cells isolated from PBMCs. The receptors were sampled from a human donor in good health. The CDR3 runs from the conserved cysteine through the conserved F or W. Each record gives: D gene, V gene, J gene, clone size, CDR3 protein, CDR3 DNA. A D gene is named only where the DNA matches it firmly. Only some rows state a clone size, as once, few, many or a class for expanded clones.

NA,TRBV6-6,TRBJ1-1,once,CASSYSMGQNTEAFF,TGTGCCAGCAGTTACTCGATGGGACAGAACACTGAAGCTTTCTTT
NA,TRBV6-4,TRBJ1-5,NA,CASSGRGKQPQHF,TGTGCCAGCAGTGGTAGGGGCAAACAGCCCCAGCATTTT
NA,TRBV6-1,TRBJ1-5,NA,CASSSTGYNQPQHF,TGTGCCAGCAGTTCTACAGGGTACAATCAGCCCCAGCATTTT
TRBD1,TRBV6-1,TRBJ2-7,NA,CASRGQGALF,TGTGCCAGCAGAGGACAGGGGGCTCTCTTC
NA,TRBV30,TRBJ2-1,NA,CAWSRRQTSYNEQFF,TGTGCCTGGAGTCGGCGACAGACCTCCTACAATGAGCAGTTCTTC
NA,TRBV30,TRBJ2-7,NA,CAWSAARGYEQYF,TGTGCCTGGAGTGCCGCCCGAGGTTACGAGCAGTACTTC
NA,TRBV14,TRBJ2-7,NA,CASSQVVVRAYEQYF,TGTGCCAGCAGCCAAGTCGTGGTCAGGGCCTACGAGCAGTACTTC
TRBD2,TRBV6-5,TRBJ2-1,NA,CASSTSGTTFEQFF,TGTGCCAGCAGTACCTCCGGGACTACCTTTGAGCAGTTCTTC
NA,TRBV27,TRBJ1-6,NA,CASSLQGNYNSPLHF,TGTGCCAGCAGTTTACAGGGGAACTATAATTCACCCCTCCACTTT
NA,TRBV27,TRBJ2-7,NA,CASSFVQGYEQYF,TGTGCCAGCAGTTTTGTGCAGGGGTACGAGCAGTACTTC
TRBD2,TRBV7-3,TRBJ2-1,NA,CASSLGPSGSTSNEQFF,TGTGCCAGCAGCTTAGGGCCTAGCGGGAGTACTTCCAATGAGCAGTTCTTC
NA,TRBV10-3,TRBJ2-7,NA,CASRGGQNYEQYF,TGTGCCAGCAGAGGAGGACAGAACTACGAGCAGTACTTC
TRBD1,TRBV6-5,TRBJ2-7,NA,CASSYSLQGLEQYF,TGTGCCAGCAGTTACTCGTTACAGGGGCTAGAGCAGTACTTC
TRBD2,TRBV6-1,TRBJ2-1,NA,CASSEGGGRAHEQFF,TGTGCCAGCAGTGAAGGGGGCGGGAGGGCCCATGAGCAGTTCTTC
NA,TRBV4-1,TRBJ2-1,NA,CASSLPGGSYNEQFF,TGCGCCAGCAGCCTCCCCGGGGGCTCCTACAATGAGCAGTTCTTC
NA,TRBV2,TRBJ1-5,few,CASSLRRMRDQPQHF,TGTGCCAGCAGCCTTAGACGGATGAGGGATCAGCCCCAGCATTTT
TRBD1,TRBV7-9,TRBJ2-7,NA,CASSAGEPGQRYEQYF,TGTGCCAGCAGCGCAGGGGAACCGGGACAGAGGTACGAGCAGTACTTC
NA,TRBV7-9,TRBJ1-1,NA,CASSLGAGLNTEAFF,TGTGCCAGCAGCTTAGGCGCAGGGCTAAACACTGAAGCTTTCTTT
NA,TRBV5-6,TRBJ1-2,NA,CASSWGPDLGYTF,TGTGCCAGCAGCTGGGGCCCAGACCTCGGCTACACCTTC
TRBD2,TRBV9,TRBJ2-1,NA,CASSFTSVYNEQFF,TGTGCCAGCAGCTTCACTAGCGTCTACAATGAGCAGTTCTTC
NA,TRBV7-9,TRBJ2-7,NA,CASSLEDGGWWEQYF,TGTGCCAGCAGCTTAGAAGATGGGGGGTGGTGGGAGCAGTACTTC
TRBD1,TRBV5-1,TRBJ1-4,NA,CASSLGRGQGQGREKLFF,TGCGCCAGCAGCTTGGGGAGAGGACAAGGACAGGGGCGTGAAAAACTGTTTTTT
TRBD1,TRBV19,TRBJ2-7,NA,CASSIKGTGSYEQYF,TGTGCCAGTAGTATAAAGGGGACAGGCTCCTACGAGCAGTACTTC
NA,TRBV7-9,TRBJ2-5,NA,CASSLEGVETQYF,TGTGCCAGCAGCTTAGAGGGGGTGGAGACCCAGTACTTC
NA,TRBV5-4,TRBJ1-4,NA,CASSLAGGAREKLFF,TGTGCCAGCAGCTTGGCGGGGGGGGCGAGGGAAAAACTGTTTTTT
NA,TRBV19,TRBJ2-6,NA,CASSTTRGSLGANVLTF,TGTGCCAGTTCCACCACCCGGGGGAGCCTTGGGGCCAACGTCCTGACTTTC
NA,TRBV5-4,TRBJ2-5,NA,CASSLVGVLTQYF,TGTGCCAGCAGCTTGGTGGGAGTCCTTACCCAGTACTTC
TRBD2,TRBV4-1,TRBJ2-7,NA,CASSQVPSGSLGEQYF,TGCGCCAGCAGCCAAGTGCCTAGCGGGAGTCTGGGGGAGCAGTACTTC
TRBD1,TRBV6-5,TRBJ1-2,NA,CASSSFRDRVYGYTF,TGTGCCAGCAGTTCCTTCCGAGACAGGGTCTATGGCTACACCTTC
TRBD1,TRBV30,TRBJ1-2,NA,CAWSVLRGHGYTF,TGTGCCTGGAGTGTCCTCAGGGGGCATGGCTACACCTTC
NA,TRBV5-1,TRBJ2-3,NA,CASTPRGLSTDTQYF,TGCGCCAGCACCCCGCGGGGCCTTAGCACAGATACGCAGTATTTT
NA,TRBV9,TRBJ2-5,NA,CASSRDTWIRETQYF,TGTGCCAGCAGCCGGGACACATGGATCCGAGAGACCCAGTACTTC
NA,TRBV29-1,TRBJ2-2,NA,CSVEVDWNTGELFF,TGCAGCGTTGAAGTGGACTGGAACACCGGGGAGCTGTTTTTT
TRBD1,TRBV5-1,TRBJ1-1,NA,CASSARETGKTEAFF,TGCGCCAGCAGCGCTAGGGAGACAGGGAAAACTGAAGCTTTCTTT
TRBD1,TRBV19,TRBJ2-2,NA,CASSKLRTGVTGELFF,TGTGCCAGTAGTAAACTACGGACAGGGGTGACCGGGGAGCTGTTTTTT
NA,TRBV18,TRBJ2-7,NA,CASSPGGYEQYF,TGTGCCAGCTCCCCCGGGGGCTACGAGCAGTACTTC
NA,TRBV11-2,TRBJ2-6,NA,CASSLDLYSGANVLTF,TGTGCCAGCAGCTTAGATCTGTACTCTGGGGCCAACGTCCTGACTTTC
TRBD1,TRBV5-5,TRBJ2-5,NA,CASSTTGQGKTQYF,TGTGCCAGCAGCACCACGGGACAGGGCAAGACCCAGTACTTC
NA,TRBV25-1,TRBJ2-2,NA,CASSWGVANTGELFF,TGTGCCAGCAGTTGGGGGGTAGCGAACACCGGGGAGCTGTTTTTT
NA,TRBV28,TRBJ1-5,NA,CASSLEVSNQPQHF,TGTGCCAGCAGTTTAGAGGTTAGCAATCAGCCCCAGCATTTT
TRBD2,TRBV5-1,TRBJ2-1,NA,CASSLDVSGRAPSSYNEQFF,TGCGCCAGCAGCTTGGACGTTAGCGGGAGGGCCCCGAGCTCCTACAATGAGCAGTTCTTC
NA,TRBV13,TRBJ2-7,NA,CASSLQVAGAHEQYF,TGTGCCAGCAGCCTACAGGTGGCAGGGGCCCACGAGCAGTACTTC
NA,TRBV6-4,TRBJ2-1,NA,CASSDGSGEQFF,TGTGCCAGCAGTGACGGGTCAGGTGAGCAGTTCTTC
TRBD1,TRBV6-5,TRBJ1-1,NA,CASSYKTGEAFF,TGTGCCAGCAGTTACAAGACAGGGGAAGCTTTCTTT
TRBD2,TRBV9,TRBJ2-2,NA,CASSVVEREGPGTGELFF,TGTGCCAGCAGCGTAGTAGAGCGGGAGGGCCCGGGCACCGGGGAGCTGTTTTTT
NA,TRBV6-5,TRBJ1-1,NA,CATSTGTPTEAFF,TGTGCCACCTCGACCGGGACACCTACTGAAGCTTTCTTT
NA,TRBV28,TRBJ2-7,NA,CASSSGEQYF,TGTGCCAGCAGTTCCGGGGAGCAGTACTTC
NA,TRBV7-3,TRBJ2-3,NA,CASSPSSGSPDTQYF,TGTGCCAGCAGCCCCTCCTCGGGATCTCCGGATACGCAGTATTTT
TRBD1,TRBV28,TRBJ2-5,once,CASRPTGLETQYF,TGTGCCAGCAGGCCGACAGGGCTGGAGACCCAGTACTTC
NA,TRBV7-3,TRBJ2-5,NA,CASSLHGDGMETQYF,TGTGCCAGCAGCTTACACGGAGACGGGATGGAGACCCAGTACTTC
NA,TRBV1,TRBJ1-2,NA,CTSSQVVERHRGHGYTF,TGCACCAGCAGCCAAGTCGTGGAGCGACACAGGGGGCACGGCTACACCTTC
NA,TRBV7-2,TRBJ2-7,NA,CASSSTGPSWYEQYF,TGTGCCAGCAGCTCGACAGGTCCTTCATGGTACGAGCAGTACTTC
TRBD1,TRBV30,TRBJ1-2,NA,CAWTQGSYGYTF,TGTGCCTGGACACAGGGGTCCTATGGCTACACCTTC